This TCR beta chain was captured in a study of T-cell memory formation after mild COVID-19. Background on the study: Clusters were largely donor specific. Findings and caveats of the study: Prior to infection, memory already included some responding clones, suggesting cross-reactive memory joined.

The germline V gene has CDR1 MGHRA and CDR2 YSYEKL. This CDR3 spans 20 amino acids. Trimming took 1 base from V and 0 from J, leaving 19 bases between them. Note on this clonotype: Its antigen is as yet unknown.

Constant-segment primers and 5'RACE yielded cDNA libraries for TCR alpha and TCR beta, each carrying sample barcodes and UMIs. TCRdb analysed the 5' RACE reads with MiXCR anew, one entry per CDR3 protein. The repertoire holds roughly 100,000 distinct CDR3 sequences, with about 13% as singletons. V and J are TRBV4-1 and TRBJ2-6, with a weak D call TRBD1 (5 bases). This clonotype originated in an adult woman who had mild COVID-19 (a few samples of this study predate the infection). Cell type and time point are not known. The sequencing sample was made of PBMCs or a T cell subset sorted from them (not recorded which). The CDR3 protein is CASSQAPLWGRSSGANVLTF. In DNA, the CDR3 is TGCGCCAGCAGCCAAGCCCCACTTTGGGGCAGATCCTCTGGGGCCAACGTCCTGACTTTC.